A selection of T cell receptor beta chains follows, all from one sample in a study of cytomegalovirus exposure and HLA in healthy donors. Clones were read by immunoSEQ multiplex PCR, and TCRdb kept only the in-frame ones, dropping some. The listing records roughly 33,000 clones. The sample was PBMCs. These receptors all stem from a woman aged 40 to 49 in good health and CMV-seropositive. CDR3s include the opening cysteine and the closing phenylalanine or tryptophan. A D gene is named only where the DNA matches it firmly. The size of a clone is reported for some rows only, either as once, few or many, or as a class for expanded clones.

>-|TRBJ1-2|TRBV5-1|TRBD1|16
CASSTGQGVTNYGYTF
TGCGCCAGCAGCACGGGACAGGGGGTCACCAACTATGGCTACACCTTC
>-|TRBJ2-5|TRBV5-6|TRBD2|19
CASSLVAPVKREVDETQYF
TGTGCCAGCAGCTTGGTAGCCCCGGTAAAGCGGGAAGTGGATGAGACCCAGTACTTC
>medium-sized|TRBJ1-1|TRBV19|-|14
CASSSTGGGTEAFF
TGTGCCAGTAGTTCGACCGGAGGAGGCACTGAAGCTTTCTTT
>-|TRBJ2-1|TRBV4-1|TRBD2|17
CASSQGEGLAGGGEQFF
TGCGCCAGCAGCCAAGGGGAAGGACTAGCGGGAGGCGGTGAGCAGTTCTTC
>-|TRBJ1-1|TRBV6-5|-|13
CASRAQREGEAFF
TGTGCCAGCAGAGCTCAACGGGAGGGTGAAGCTTTCTTT
>-|TRBJ2-3|TRBV5-4|TRBD2|16
CASSLGLAGDTDTQYF
TGTGCCAGCAGCCTCGGACTAGCGGGGGACACAGATACGCAGTATTTT
>-|TRBJ2-7|TRBV6-1|TRBD2|13
CASSPLREGEQYF
TGTGCCAGCAGTCCCTTGAGGGAGGGCGAGCAGTACTTC
>-|TRBJ2-3|TRBV7-3|TRBD2|16
CASSSGLAGVTDTQYF
TGTGCCAGCAGCTCGGGACTAGCGGGAGTTACAGATACGCAGTATTTT
>-|TRBJ2-7|TRBV2|-|14
CASRTDTDSYEQYF
TGTGCCAGCAGGACGGATACAGACTCCTACGAGCAGTACTTC
>-|TRBJ1-1|TRBV9|-|15
CASSPSGVENTEAFF
TGTGCCAGCAGCCCCTCCGGGGTGGAGAACACTGAAGCTTTCTTT
>-|TRBJ2-1|TRBV7-7|-|14
CASSLGPDYNEQFF
TGTGCTAGCAGCTTAGGTCCAGACTACAATGAGCAGTTCTTC
>-|TRBJ1-4|TRBV4-1|-|16
CASSQRGGSTNEKLFF
TGCGCCAGCAGCCAACGGGGGGGATCGACTAATGAAAAACTGTTTTTT
>-|TRBJ2-3|TRBV7-2|TRBD2|14
CASSPRLASDTQYF
TGTGCCAGCAGCCCACGACTAGCATCGGATACGCAGTATTTT
>-|TRBJ2-7|TRBV28|-|14
CASEGGAFSYEQYF
TGTGCCAGCGAAGGGGGGGCTTTCTCCTACGAGCAGTACTTC
>-|TRBJ2-7|TRBV4-3|-|16
CASSQDASGLGREQYF
TGCGCCAGCAGCCAAGACGCCTCGGGTCTTGGCCGCGAGCAGTACTTC
>-|TRBJ1-5|TRBV27|TRBD1|14
CASSFREGAQPQHF
TGTGCCAGCAGTTTTCGAGAGGGGGCCCAGCCCCAGCATTTT
>-|TRBJ1-5|TRBV2|TRBD1|14
CASSVTGNNQPQHF
TGTGCCAGCAGCGTGACAGGGAACAATCAGCCCCAGCATTTT
>-|TRBJ2-2|TRBV15|TRBD2|16
CATSRDLAGSTGELFF
TGTGCCACCAGCAGAGATCTAGCGGGAAGCACCGGGGAGCTGTTTTTT
>-|TRBJ1-1|TRBV7-2|TRBD1|14
CASSRQGRDTEAFF
TGTGCCAGCAGTCGACAGGGGAGGGACACTGAAGCTTTCTTT
>-|TRBJ1-1|TRBV2|TRBD1|13
CASSRDRGTEAFF
TGTGCCAGCAGTCGGGACAGGGGCACTGAAGCTTTCTTT
>-|TRBJ2-7|TRBV7-2|-|12
CASSTQGYEQYF
TGTGCCAGCAGCACCCAGGGGTACGAGCAGTACTTC
>medium-sized|TRBJ2-1|TRBV13|TRBD2|18
CASSYGLAGGLLYNEQFF
TGTGCCAGCAGCTATGGACTAGCGGGAGGCCTCCTCTACAATGAGCAGTTCTTC
>-|TRBJ2-1|TRBV23-1|TRBD1|14
CASSHSKGAGEQFF
TGCGCCAGCAGTCATTCTAAGGGGGCGGGTGAGCAGTTCTTC
>-|TRBJ1-2|TRBV28|TRBD1|14
CASSSLDRVNGYTF
TGTGCCAGCAGTTCCCTGGACAGGGTTAATGGCTACACCTTC
>-|TRBJ2-5|TRBV30|TRBD2|15
CAGGTGGGNTETQYF
TGTGCCGGGGGGACCGGCGGGGGGAACACAGAGACCCAGTACTTC
>-|TRBJ1-1|TRBV7-8|-|14
CASSLGEVLREAFF
TGTGCCAGCAGCTTAGGTGAGGTCCTCCGAGAAGCTTTCTTT
>-|TRBJ2-5|TRBV11-2|TRBD2|16
CASSLVGLAGRENQYF
TGTGCCAGCAGCTTAGTGGGACTAGCGGGAAGAGAGAACCAGTACTTC
>-|TRBJ2-7|TRBV7-9|TRBD1|15
CASSSTHRGWEEQYF
TGTGCCAGCAGCTCCACCCACAGGGGCTGGGAAGAGCAGTACTTC
>-|TRBJ2-3|TRBV5-1|TRBD2|15
CASSFGSGSTDTQYF
TGCGCCAGCAGCTTCGGTAGCGGGAGCACAGATACGCAGTATTTT
>-|TRBJ1-1|TRBV29-1|TRBD1|13
CSVDRGYGTEAFF
TGCAGCGTAGACAGGGGATACGGCACTGAAGCTTTCTTT
>-|TRBJ2-1|TRBV5-1|TRBD1|15
CASCSRGTGADEQFF
TGCGCCAGCTGCTCAAGGGGGACAGGGGCAGATGAGCAGTTCTTC
>-|TRBJ1-2|TRBV5-6|-|13
CASSLAGGYGYTF
TGTGCCAGCAGCTTGGCGGGGGGATATGGCTACACCTTC
>-|TRBJ2-1|TRBV4-1|TRBD2|18
CASSQDPGSGSRSNEQFF
TGCGCCAGCAGCCAAGATCCGGGTAGCGGGAGCCGAAGCAATGAGCAGTTCTTC
>-|TRBJ2-1|TRBV28|-|12
CASSDRNNEQFF
TGTGCCAGCAGTGACAGGAACAATGAGCAGTTCTTC
>-|TRBJ2-1|TRBV7-2|TRBD2|15
CASSLGAGGSNEQFF
TGTGCCAGCAGCTTAGGAGCGGGAGGGTCCAATGAGCAGTTCTTC
>-|TRBJ2-2|TRBV6-5|TRBD2|14
CASSRLAGVSGLFF
TGTGCCAGCAGTCGGCTAGCGGGAGTAAGTGGGCTGTTTTTT
>-|TRBJ1-1|TRBV29-1|-|12
CSADSRRTEAFF
TGCAGCGCAGACAGCAGAAGAACTGAAGCTTTCTTT
>-|TRBJ1-1|TRBV4-2|-|18
CASSQEDSRGLEYPEAFF
TGTGCCAGCAGCCAAGAGGATTCCAGGGGTTTGGAGTACCCTGAAGCTTTCTTT
>-|TRBJ2-5|TRBV6-5|-|14
CASSGSGREETQYF
TGTGCCAGCAGCGGTAGCGGCCGGGAAGAGACCCAGTACTTC
>-|TRBJ2-1|TRBV11-2|TRBD2|15
CASTFLAGGGNEQFF
TGTGCCAGCACCTTCCTAGCGGGAGGGGGCAATGAGCAGTTCTTC
>-|TRBJ1-2|TRBV7-2|TRBD1|16
CASSLTAGTGSNGYTF
TGTGCCAGCAGCCTTACCGCCGGGACAGGGTCTAATGGCTACACCTTC
>-|TRBJ1-1|TRBV6-1|-|13
CASFRSLDTEAFF
TGTGCCAGCTTCAGGTCTTTGGACACTGAAGCTTTCTTT
>-|TRBJ1-3|TRBV4-3|-|15
CASSQEGAAGNTIYF
TGCGCCAGCAGCCAAGAGGGGGCGGCTGGAAACACCATATATTTT
>-|TRBJ1-2|TRBV7-9|-|15
CASSLGGRVAYGYTF
TGTGCCAGCAGCTTAGGCGGGAGGGTAGCTTATGGCTACACCTTC
>-|TRBJ1-2|TRBV6-5|-|15
CASSYTRQGSEGYTF
TGTGCCAGCAGTTACACTCGGCAGGGCTCAGAGGGCTACACCTTC
>-|TRBJ1-5|TRBV19|TRBD1|15
CASSTLTGPEQPQHF
TGTGCCAGTAGTACGTTGACAGGGCCGGAACAGCCCCAGCATTTT
>-|TRBJ2-5|TRBV7-2|-|14
CASSNREFQETQYF
TGTGCCAGCAGTAACAGGGAATTCCAAGAGACCCAGTACTTC
>-|TRBJ2-7|TRBV19|-|14
CASSMVEFPYEQYF
TGTGCCAGTAGTATGGTGGAGTTCCCCTACGAGCAGTACTTC
>-|TRBJ2-7|TRBV30|TRBD2|15
CAWSDPLASGNEQYF
TGTGCCTGGAGTGACCCGCTGGCTAGCGGGAACGAGCAGTACTTC
>-|TRBJ2-5|TRBV20-1|-|11
CSATSPETQYF
TGCAGTGCCACAAGTCCAGAGACCCAGTACTTC
>-|TRBJ2-7|TRBV7-9|-|12
CASSSPSGEQYF
TGTGCCAGCAGCTCCCCATCCGGCGAGCAGTACTTC
>-|TRBJ2-7|TRBV6-1|-|12
CASSARYYEQYF
TGTGCCAGCAGTGCTAGATACTACGAGCAGTACTTC